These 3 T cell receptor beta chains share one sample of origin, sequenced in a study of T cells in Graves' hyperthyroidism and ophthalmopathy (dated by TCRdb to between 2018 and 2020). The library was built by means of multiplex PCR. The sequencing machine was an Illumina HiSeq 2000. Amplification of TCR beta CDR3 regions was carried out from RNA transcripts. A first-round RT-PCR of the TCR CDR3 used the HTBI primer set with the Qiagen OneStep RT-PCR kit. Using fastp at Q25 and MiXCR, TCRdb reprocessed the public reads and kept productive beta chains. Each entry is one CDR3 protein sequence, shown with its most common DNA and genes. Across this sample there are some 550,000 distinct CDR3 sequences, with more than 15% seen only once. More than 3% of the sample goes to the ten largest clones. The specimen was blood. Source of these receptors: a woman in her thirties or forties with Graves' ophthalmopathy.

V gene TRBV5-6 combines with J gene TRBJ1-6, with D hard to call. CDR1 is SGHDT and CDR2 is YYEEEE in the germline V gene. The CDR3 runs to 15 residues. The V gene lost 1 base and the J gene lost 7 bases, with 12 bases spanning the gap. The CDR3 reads CASSLLGERNSPLHF. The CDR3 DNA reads TGTGCCAGCAGCTTGCTGGGCGAGCGCAATTCACCCCTCCACTTT.

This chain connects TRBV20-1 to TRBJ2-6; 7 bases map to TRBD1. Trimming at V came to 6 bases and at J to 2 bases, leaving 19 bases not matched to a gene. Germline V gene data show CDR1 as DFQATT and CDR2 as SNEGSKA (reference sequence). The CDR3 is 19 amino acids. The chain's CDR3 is CSASTGLGVRAPGANVLTF. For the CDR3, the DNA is TGCAGTGCATCGACAGGGCTTGGTGTTAGGGCCCCTGGGGCCAACGTCCTGACTTTC.

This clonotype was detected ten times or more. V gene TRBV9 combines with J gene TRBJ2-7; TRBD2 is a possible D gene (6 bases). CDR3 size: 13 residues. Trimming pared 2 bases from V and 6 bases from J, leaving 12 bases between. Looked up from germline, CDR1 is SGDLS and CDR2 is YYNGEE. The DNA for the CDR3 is TGTGCCAGCAGCGTGTCCCTAGCGTCCGAGCAGTACTTC. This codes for CASSVSLASEQYF.